What follows describes a single TCR beta chain. This clone was observed a few times. The target of this receptor is not known. Per-base quality was not reported, and no clone a single base away is much larger than it. Patients with a history of autoimmune disease or receiving systemic immunosuppression were excluded from the trial. In every dose cohort, peripheral blood was drawn for TCR sequencing at baseline, cycle 4 day 1, and cycle 7 day 1. Samples were obtained from an open-label, multicenter, first-in-human phase I dose-escalation trial of ivuxolimab. The trial enrolled adults with locally advanced or metastatic head and neck squamous cell, hepatocellular, melanoma or renal cell carcinoma. CD4+ and CD8+ T cells were sorted separately from peripheral blood before TCR sequencing. The data belong to a study of OX40 agonist ivuxolimab in advanced cancers. Background on the whole study: Ivuxolimab was a fully human IgG2 agonistic monoclonal antibody targeting the costimulatory receptor OX40 (CD134). Partial responses were achieved by three dose-escalation patients, of whom one had hepatocellular carcinoma and two had cutaneous melanoma. The monotherapy dose-escalation portion (N of about 50 patients) of the phase I ivuxolimab trial is reported in the paper. In the dose-escalation cohort, around four fifths of patients were male, and the mean age was roughly 56 years with a range of roughly 20 to 85. Among the 50 to 55 dose-escalation patients, around 19 had hepatocellular carcinoma, some 15 melanoma, 9 renal cell carcinoma and 9 head and neck cancer. The point of sequencing TCRbeta in the periphery was to test whether ivuxolimab changed TCR sequence diversity and drove clonal T-cell expansion. Patients were allowed to have had prior anti-PD-1, anti-PD-L1 or anti-CTLA-4 therapy, and 40% of the dose-escalation patients had previously received checkpoint inhibitors. Intravenous ivuxolimab was administered to patients every 2 weeks at six dose levels: 0.01, 0.1, 0.3, 1.5, 3 and 10 mg/kg.

Genomic DNA was isolated from the sorted cells so that the TCRbeta CDR3 region could be sequenced. The immunoSEQ Assay was used to sequence the TCRbeta CDR3 regions. TCRdb stores this immuneACCESS table with in-frame sequences only. Part of the clones is absent; in the studies checked, under half of the shortfall reflects unresolved V genes, and no reason is known for the rest. Across this sample there are tens of thousands of clones, with about 91% seen only once. About 6.6% of the sample lies in the top ten. Results and caveats for the whole study, not just this receptor: Low levels of normalized T-cell clonal expansion were also seen in some nonresponding patients. Which antigens the clonally expanded peripheral T cells were specific for was not determined. At doses of 0.1 to 3.0 mg/kg, clonal expansion of both CD4+ and CD8+ T cells in blood was seen between baseline and week 6. In the 0.1-3.0 mg/kg groups, partial responders were among the patients with the lowest normalized peripheral clonal expansion, particularly in CD8+ T cells. On average, CD8+ T cells showed more expanded clones than CD4+ T cells after ivuxolimab.

The CDR3 numbers 14 residues from cysteine through phenylalanine. CDR3 DNA is the only sequence kept; it has 42 bases, read in frame from the first base. The germline V gene provides CDR1 MDHEN and CDR2 SYDVKM. Trimming removed 6 bases from V and 3 bases from J, leaving 12 bases between the germline ends. The specimen comprised CD4+ or CD8+ T cells sorted from blood, sampled in a trial of the OX40 agonist ivuxolimab. This clonotype was obtained from an adult with an advanced solid tumor such as melanoma, head and neck, liver or kidney cancer. The chain is assembled from TRBV28 and TRBJ1-3; the D gene is not confidently resolved. The encoded CDR3 is CASSLVLYGNTIYF. The nucleotides are TGTGCCAGCAGCCTTGTGTTATATGGAAACACCATATATTTT.